This TCR beta chain was captured by sequencing in a study of beta chain features in type 1 diabetes. Findings and limits, study-wide: Diminished insertions and augmented deletions at VDJ junctions characterized type 1 diabetes patients. TCRB CDR3s were moderately but significantly shorter in Type 1 diabetes patients in all four CD4+ subsets.

The CDR3 totals 14 residues. Per germline, CDR1 SGHTA and CDR2 FQGNSA. V was shortened by 3 bases and J by 0 bases, with 5 bases between the two germline ends. Expressed TCRB transcripts got sequenced, as all isolated RNA was reverse transcribed. Average reads for naive, central memory and regulatory T cell samples were about 3.57 million. Only in-frame clones appear in the TCRdb table, and some are missing; sequencing was by immunoSEQ multiplex PCR. Of about 930,000 clones in the sample, 17% were seen once. Only a few counts were recorded for this clone. Its antigen remains unknown. Via CD45RO/CCR7/CD25/CD127/CD95/CD27, cells of the CD4+ naive, central memory, regulatory and stem cell-like memory subsets were sorted.

The sequenced material came from naive CD4+ T cells from blood. This chain joins TRBV7-2 and TRBJ2-2; D uncertain. The receptor was isolated from a woman between 18 and 29 years old in good health. CDR3 coding DNA: TGTGCCAGCAGCTTTAACCCGAACACCGGGGAGCTGTTTTTT. This encodes CASSFNPNTGELFF. Variable domain in full (rest from reference TRBV7-2 and TRBJ2-2): GAGVSQSPSNKVTEKGKDVELRCDPISGHTALYWYRQSLGQGLEFLIYFQGNSAPDKSGLPSDRFSAERTGGSVSTLTIQRTQQEDSAVYLCASSFNPNTGELFFGEGSRLTVL.